The entry below gives a single T cell receptor (beta chain) sequence along with its context. The antigen is undetermined. The V end lost 1 base, the J end lost 4 bases, and 11 bases lay between the germline ends. The CDR3 covers 15 residues. Germline loops: CDR1 MGHRA, CDR2 YSYEKL. The PCR used 60 Vbeta and 13 Jbeta primers. TCRdb keeps only in-frame clones here, not all; method: immunoSEQ multiplex PCR. The data show 150,000 to 200,000 clones, about 62% seen once. The sample is drawn from a study of cytomegalovirus exposure and HLA in healthy donors. Findings and caveats of the study: Later analysis identified a missense DCLRE1C variant that was linked to TCR beta V- and J-gene trimming. Several top significant clusters appeared, in a later analysis, to be linked to common viral pathogens. In an earlier analysis, most TCR beta V segments were productive about 90% or about 30% of the time. Presence/absence results assume similar sequencing depth per donor, which may not hold.

V and J are TRBV4-1 and TRBJ2-1; D uncertain. This sequence originates from a man aged 40-55 years in good health and CMV-seronegative. Sequenced input: PBMCs. DNA for the CDR3: TGCGCCAGCAGCCAAGTCTTAACATCTTACAATGAGCAGTTCTTC. Translated: CASSQVLTSYNEQFF.